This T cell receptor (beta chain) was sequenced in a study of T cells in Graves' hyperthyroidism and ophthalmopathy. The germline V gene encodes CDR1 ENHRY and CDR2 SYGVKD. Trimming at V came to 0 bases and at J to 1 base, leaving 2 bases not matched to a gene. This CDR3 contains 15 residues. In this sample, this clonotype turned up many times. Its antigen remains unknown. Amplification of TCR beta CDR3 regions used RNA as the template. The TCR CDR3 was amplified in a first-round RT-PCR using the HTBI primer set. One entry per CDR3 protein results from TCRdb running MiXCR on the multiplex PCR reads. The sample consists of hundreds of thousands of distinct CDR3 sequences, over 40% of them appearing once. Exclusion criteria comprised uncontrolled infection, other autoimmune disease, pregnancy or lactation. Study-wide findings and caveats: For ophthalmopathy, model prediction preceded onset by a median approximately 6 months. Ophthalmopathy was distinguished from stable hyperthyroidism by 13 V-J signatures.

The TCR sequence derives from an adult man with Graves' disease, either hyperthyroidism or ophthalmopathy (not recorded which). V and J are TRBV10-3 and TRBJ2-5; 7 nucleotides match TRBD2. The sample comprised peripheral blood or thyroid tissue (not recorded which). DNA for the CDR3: TGTGCCATCAGTGAGTCGCGCGGGGGCCAAGAGACCCAGTACTTC. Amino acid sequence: CAISESRGGQETQYF.